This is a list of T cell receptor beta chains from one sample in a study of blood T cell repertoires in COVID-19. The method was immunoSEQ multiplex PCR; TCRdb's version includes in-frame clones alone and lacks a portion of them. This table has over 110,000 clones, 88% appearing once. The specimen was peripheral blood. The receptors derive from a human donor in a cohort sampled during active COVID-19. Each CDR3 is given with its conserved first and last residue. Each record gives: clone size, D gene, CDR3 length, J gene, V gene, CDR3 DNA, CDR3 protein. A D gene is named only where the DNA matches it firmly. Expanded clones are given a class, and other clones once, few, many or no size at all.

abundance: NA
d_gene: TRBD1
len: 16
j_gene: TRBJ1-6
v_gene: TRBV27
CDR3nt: TGTGCCAGCAGTTTTCTACAGGGGGCGCCTAATTCACCCCTCCACTTT
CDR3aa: CASSFLQGAPNSPLHF

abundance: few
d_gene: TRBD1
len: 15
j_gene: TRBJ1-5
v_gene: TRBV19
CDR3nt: TGTGCCAGTAACGCGGACAGGGCAAGCAATCAGCCCCAGCATTTT
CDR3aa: CASNADRASNQPQHF

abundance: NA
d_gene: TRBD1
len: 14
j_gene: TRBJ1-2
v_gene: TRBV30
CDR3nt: TGTGCCTGGGAGGAGACAGGGGTTGGCTATGGCTACACCTTC
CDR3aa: CAWEETGVGYGYTF

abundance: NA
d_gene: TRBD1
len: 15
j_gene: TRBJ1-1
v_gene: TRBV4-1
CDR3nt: TGCGCCAGCAGCCAACCGGACAGGCTGAGCACTGAAGCTTTCTTT
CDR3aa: CASSQPDRLSTEAFF

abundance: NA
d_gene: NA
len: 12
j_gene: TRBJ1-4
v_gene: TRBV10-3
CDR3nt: TGTGCCACACTAAGGCTTAGGGAAAAACTGTTTTTT
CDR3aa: CATLRLREKLFF

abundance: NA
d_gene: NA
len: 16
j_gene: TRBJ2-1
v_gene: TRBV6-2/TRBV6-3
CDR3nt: TGTGCCAGCAGTTCGCTCTCTAGCCCGCCCTACAATGAGCAGTTCTTC
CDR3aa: CASSSLSSPPYNEQFF

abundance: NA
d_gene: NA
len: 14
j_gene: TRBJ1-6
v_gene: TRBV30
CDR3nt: TGTGCCTGGAGCCCCCTGGGGGGAAATTCACCCCTCCACTTT
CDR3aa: CAWSPLGGNSPLHF

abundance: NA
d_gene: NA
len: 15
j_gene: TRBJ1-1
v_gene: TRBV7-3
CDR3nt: TGTGCCAGCAGCTCCGGGGCGGCCAGGGGCACTGAAGCTTTCTTT
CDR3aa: CASSSGAARGTEAFF

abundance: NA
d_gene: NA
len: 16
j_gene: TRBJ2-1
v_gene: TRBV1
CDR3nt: TGCACCAGCAGCCAGGACGTCAGCGGGGGGGGGATTGAGCAGTTCTTC
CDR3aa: CTSSQDVSGGGIEQFF

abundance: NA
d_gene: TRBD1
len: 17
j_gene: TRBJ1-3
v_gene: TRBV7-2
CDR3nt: TGTGCCAGCAGCTTAAGTTCGACAGGGGGAAGTGGAAACACCATATATTTT
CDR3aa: CASSLSSTGGSGNTIYF

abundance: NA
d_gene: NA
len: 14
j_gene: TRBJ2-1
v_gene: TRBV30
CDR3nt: TGTGCCTGGAGTGAAGGGGACAAATACAATGAGCAGTTCTTC
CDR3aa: CAWSEGDKYNEQFF

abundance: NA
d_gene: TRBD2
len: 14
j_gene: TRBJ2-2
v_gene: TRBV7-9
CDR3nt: TGTGCCAGCAGCCATAGCGGGGGGCCCGGGGAGCTGTTTTTT
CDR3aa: CASSHSGGPGELFF

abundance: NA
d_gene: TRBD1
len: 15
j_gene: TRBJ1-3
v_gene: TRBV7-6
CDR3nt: TGTGCCAGCAGCTTAGGACAGGGGGTTGGAAACACCATATATTTT
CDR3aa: CASSLGQGVGNTIYF

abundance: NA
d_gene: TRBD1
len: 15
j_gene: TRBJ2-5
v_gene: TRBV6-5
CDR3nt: TGTGCCAGCAGTTACATGCAGGGGGCACAAGAGACCCAGTACTTC
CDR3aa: CASSYMQGAQETQYF

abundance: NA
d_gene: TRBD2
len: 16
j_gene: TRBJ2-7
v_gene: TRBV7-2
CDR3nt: TGTGCCAGCAGCTTAGTGGTGACTAGCAGTTCCTACGAGCAGTACTTC
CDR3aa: CASSLVVTSSSYEQYF

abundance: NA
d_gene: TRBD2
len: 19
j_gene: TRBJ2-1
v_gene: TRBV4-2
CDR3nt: TGTGCCAGCAGCCAAGTGCGTTCTGGACTAGCGGGGGGGGTAAATGAGCAGTTCTTC
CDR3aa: CASSQVRSGLAGGVNEQFF

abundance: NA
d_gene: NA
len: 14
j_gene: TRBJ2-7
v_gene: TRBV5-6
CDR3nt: TGTGCCAGCAGCTTACCAGGGGCCTTCTACGAGCAGTACTTC
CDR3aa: CASSLPGAFYEQYF

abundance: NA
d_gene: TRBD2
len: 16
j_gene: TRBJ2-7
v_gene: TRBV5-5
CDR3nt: TGTGCCAGCATCCCCAAACCTAGCGGGGGTGGGGGCGAGCAGTACTTC
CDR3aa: CASIPKPSGGGGEQYF

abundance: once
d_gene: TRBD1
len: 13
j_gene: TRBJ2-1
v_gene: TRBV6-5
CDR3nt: TGTGCCAGCAGGCCGACAGGGGGCGATGAGCAGTTCTTC
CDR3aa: CASRPTGGDEQFF

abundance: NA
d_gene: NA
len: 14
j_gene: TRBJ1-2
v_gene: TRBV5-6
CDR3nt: TGTGCCAGCAGCTTGGCCGGGGGGTTCTATGGCTACACCTTC
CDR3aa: CASSLAGGFYGYTF

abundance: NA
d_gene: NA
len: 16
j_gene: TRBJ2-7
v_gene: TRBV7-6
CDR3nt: TGTGCCAGCAGCCCCAGCCCAGGGGGCGGGGGGGCCGAGCAGTACTTC
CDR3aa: CASSPSPGGGGAEQYF

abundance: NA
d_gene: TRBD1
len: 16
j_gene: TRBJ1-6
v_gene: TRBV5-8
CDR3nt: TGTGCCAGCAGCCCACAGGGGTTAGGTATGAATTCACCCCTCCACTTT
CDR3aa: CASSPQGLGMNSPLHF

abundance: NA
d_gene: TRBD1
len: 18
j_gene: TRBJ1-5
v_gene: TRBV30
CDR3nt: TGTGCCTGGAGTGTAAGACAGGGTGTGGGATATAGCAATCAGCCCCAGCATTTT
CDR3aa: CAWSVRQGVGYSNQPQHF

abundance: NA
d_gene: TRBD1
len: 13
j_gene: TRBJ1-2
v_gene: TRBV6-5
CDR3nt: TGTGCCAGCAGGGGACAGGGCGCCTATGGCTACACCTTC
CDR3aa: CASRGQGAYGYTF

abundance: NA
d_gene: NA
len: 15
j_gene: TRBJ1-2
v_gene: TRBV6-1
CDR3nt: TGTGCCAGCAGTGAAAGTGGGAGGGCCAGCTATGGCTACACCTTC
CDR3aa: CASSESGRASYGYTF

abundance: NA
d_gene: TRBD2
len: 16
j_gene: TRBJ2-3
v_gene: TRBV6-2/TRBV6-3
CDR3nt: TGTGCCAGCAGCTCAACTAGCGGGGGCCGCACAGATACGCAGTATTTT
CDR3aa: CASSSTSGGRTDTQYF

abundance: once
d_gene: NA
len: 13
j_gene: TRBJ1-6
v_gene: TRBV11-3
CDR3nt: TGTGCCAGCAGCAGCGGAGATAATTCACCCCTCCACTTT
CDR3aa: CASSSGDNSPLHF

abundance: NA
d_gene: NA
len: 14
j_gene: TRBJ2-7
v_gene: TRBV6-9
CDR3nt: TGTGCCAGGCTTTCTACGGGACACCTCTACGAGCAGTACTTC
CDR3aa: CARLSTGHLYEQYF

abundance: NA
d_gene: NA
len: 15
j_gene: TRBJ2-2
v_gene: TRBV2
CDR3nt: TGTGCCAGCACCTTAGGGAGGTCGAACACCGGGGAGCTGTTTTTT
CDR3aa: CASTLGRSNTGELFF

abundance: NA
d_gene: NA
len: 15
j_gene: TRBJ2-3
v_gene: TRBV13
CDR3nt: TGTGCCAGCAGCGGCCCCGCGGGGGCCACAGATACGCAGTATTTT
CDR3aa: CASSGPAGATDTQYF

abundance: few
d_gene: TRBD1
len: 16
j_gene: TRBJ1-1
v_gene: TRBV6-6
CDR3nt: TGTGCCAGCAGCCCCGGGACAGGGTTTTTGAACACTGAAGCTTTCTTT
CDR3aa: CASSPGTGFLNTEAFF

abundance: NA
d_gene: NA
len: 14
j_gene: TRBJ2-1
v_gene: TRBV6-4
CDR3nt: TGTGCCAGCAGTGACGGAGGACCGGGGGATGAGCAGTTCTTC
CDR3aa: CASSDGGPGDEQFF

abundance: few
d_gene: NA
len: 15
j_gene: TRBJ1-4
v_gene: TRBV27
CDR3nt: TGTGCCAGCACTCAACCGGGGGACGGTAATGAAAAACTGTTTTTT
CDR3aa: CASTQPGDGNEKLFF

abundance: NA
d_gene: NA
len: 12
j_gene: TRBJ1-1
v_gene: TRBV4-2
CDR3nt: TGTGCCAGCAGCGCACAGGGTGCTGAAGCTTTCTTT
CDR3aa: CASSAQGAEAFF

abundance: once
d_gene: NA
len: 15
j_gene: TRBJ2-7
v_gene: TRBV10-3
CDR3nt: TGTGCCATCAGCCCAACGGCTGAGGGAAGGGACGAGCAGTACTTC
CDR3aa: CAISPTAEGRDEQYF

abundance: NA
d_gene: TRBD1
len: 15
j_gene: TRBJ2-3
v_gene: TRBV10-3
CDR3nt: TGTGCCATCAGTGAGCCCGACAGGGGGTCAGATACGCAGTATTTT
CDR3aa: CAISEPDRGSDTQYF

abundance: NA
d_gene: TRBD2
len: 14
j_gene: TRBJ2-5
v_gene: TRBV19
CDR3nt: TGTGCCAGTAGTATAGTCGGGGGGATTGAGACCCAGTACTTC
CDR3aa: CASSIVGGIETQYF

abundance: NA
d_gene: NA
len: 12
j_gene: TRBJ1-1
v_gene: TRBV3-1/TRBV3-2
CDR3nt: TGTGCCAGCAGCCAAGTAAACACTGAAGCTTTCTTT
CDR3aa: CASSQVNTEAFF

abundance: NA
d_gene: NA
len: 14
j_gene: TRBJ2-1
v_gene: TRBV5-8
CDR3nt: TGTGCCAGCGTGGGGGCCCTCCAAAACAATGAGCAGTTCTTC
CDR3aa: CASVGALQNNEQFF

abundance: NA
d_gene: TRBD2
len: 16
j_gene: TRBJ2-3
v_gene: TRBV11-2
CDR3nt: TGTGCCAGCAGCTCATTAGCGGGGGTGGGCACAGATACGCAGTATTTT
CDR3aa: CASSSLAGVGTDTQYF

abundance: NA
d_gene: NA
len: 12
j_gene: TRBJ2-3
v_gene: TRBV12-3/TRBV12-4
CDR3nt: TGTGCCAGCAGTATGACTGCAGATACGCAGTATTTT
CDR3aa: CASSMTADTQYF

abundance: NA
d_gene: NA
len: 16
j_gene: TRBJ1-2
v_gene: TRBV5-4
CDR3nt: TGTGCCAGCAGCTTAAAGGCGGGCCCCCGTAACTATGGCTACACCTTC
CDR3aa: CASSLKAGPRNYGYTF

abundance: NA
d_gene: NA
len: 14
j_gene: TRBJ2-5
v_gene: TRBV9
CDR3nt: TGTGCCAGCAGCGTATACGGCGGGCGGGAGACCCAGTACTTC
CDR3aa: CASSVYGGRETQYF

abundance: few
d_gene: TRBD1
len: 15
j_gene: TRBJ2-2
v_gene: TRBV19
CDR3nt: TGTGCCAGTAATCAGGGGACAGGGGCGGCCGGGGAGCTGTTTTTT
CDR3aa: CASNQGTGAAGELFF

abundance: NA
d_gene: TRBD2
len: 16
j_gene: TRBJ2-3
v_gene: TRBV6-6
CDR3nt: TGTGCCAGCAGACAAGGGAGCGGGGGGGCGACAGATACGCAGTATTTT
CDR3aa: CASRQGSGGATDTQYF

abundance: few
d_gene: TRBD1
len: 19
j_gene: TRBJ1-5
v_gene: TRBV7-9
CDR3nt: TGTGCCAGCAGCCCGCTACCCAGTGGCAGGACAGGAGGCAATCAGCCCCAGCATTTT
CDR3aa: CASSPLPSGRTGGNQPQHF

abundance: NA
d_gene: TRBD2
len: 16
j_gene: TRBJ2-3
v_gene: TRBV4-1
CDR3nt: TGCGCCAGCAGCCAAAAACTAGCGGGCTTCACAGATACGCAGTATTTT
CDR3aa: CASSQKLAGFTDTQYF